The 9 T cell receptor beta chains in this list originate from one sample, sequenced in a study of cytomegalovirus exposure and HLA in healthy donors. Both 60 Vbeta primers and 13 Jbeta primers went into the PCR. Sequenced by immunoSEQ multiplex PCR; TCRdb stores in-frame clones only, minus some. In the table there are fewer than 150,000 clones, around 76% of which are singletons. The specimen was PBMCs. The source is a man between 60 and 75 years old in good health and CMV-seropositive.

V usage is TRBV18 and J usage is TRBJ1-4; tentative D call: TRBD1 (6 bases). The V gene's germline CDR1 is KGHSH and CDR2 LQKENI. The CDR3 has 14 residues. V lost 5 bases, J lost 3 bases, and 10 bases lay in between. CDR3 protein: CASSSTGSNEKLFF. CDR3 nucleotide sequence: TGTGCCAGCTCATCAACAGGGTCTAATGAAAAACTGTTTTTT.

The CDR3 bases are TGTGCCAGCAGCGCAGGGGCGGTTGGGGCCAACGTCCTGACTTTC. Amino acid sequence: CASSAGAVGANVLTF. The genes are TRBV9 and TRBJ2-6; D possibly corresponds to TRBD1 (6 bases). Trimming took 3 bases from V and 3 from J, leaving 10 bases between them. The germline V gene has CDR1 SGDLS and CDR2 YYNGEE. There are 15 residues in the CDR3.

The chain is built from TRBV5-1 and TRBJ1-2, with TRBD1 matching 7 bases. The CDR3 is made up of 14 amino acids. Looked up from germline, CDR1 is SGHRS and CDR2 is YFSETQ. The junction had 11 bases not matched to a gene; V was cut back by 4 bases and J by 8 bases. Written as DNA, the CDR3 is TGCGCCAGCAGCCCGGAGGACAGGACTGGGGGCTACACCTTC. This encodes CASSPEDRTGGYTF.

The chain employs TRBV5-1 and TRBJ2-5; a possible D gene is TRBD2 (6 bases). With 2 bases removed from V and 3 bases from J, the gap between germline ends came to 14 bases. Looked up from germline, CDR1 is SGHRS and CDR2 is YFSETQ. The CDR3 runs 15 residues. The CDR3 loop reads CASSFYGGSEETQYF. Here the CDR3 DNA reads TGCGCCAGCAGCTTTTATGGGGGGTCTGAAGAGACCCAGTACTTC.

The chain uses TRBV29-1 and TRBJ2-1, with D possibly being TRBD2 (7 bases). Trimming removed 4 bases from V and 3 bases from J, with 16 bases in between. In germline, CDR1 is SQVTM, CDR2 ANQGSEA. The CDR3 spans 15 residues. The CDR3 DNA reads TGCAGCGTTGTGGGGGGGGCGGAGAACTACAATGAGCAGTTCTTC. Protein product: CSVVGGAENYNEQFF.

This sequence joins TRBV18 and TRBJ2-3, with a possible D match to TRBD2 (5 bases). V gave up 6 bases and J gave up 0 bases, with 10 bases separating them. In germline, CDR1 is KGHSH, CDR2 LQKENI. This CDR3 region has 14 residues. This CDR3 is CASSPRTSTDTQYF. The CDR3 nucleotides read TGTGCCAGCTCCCCCAGGACTAGCACAGATACGCAGTATTTT.

V and J are TRBV4-1 and TRBJ1-2, with TRBD1 as a possible D gene (6 bases). Germline assignment: CDR1 MGHRA and CDR2 YSYEKL. Trimming cost V 1 base and J 4 bases, with 16 bases left between them. CDR3 length: 16 residues. CDR3 nucleotides: TGCGCCAGCAGCCAAGGATTTGGACAGAGCCTCTATGGCTACACCTTC. Amino acid sequence: CASSQGFGQSLYGYTF.

V is TRBV9 and J is TRBJ2-3; 11 nucleotides agree with TRBD1. CDR1 is SGDLS, CDR2 YYNGEE, per germline. There are 16 residues in the CDR3. Germline trimming cut 4 bases from V and 4 bases from J; bases unmatched to any gene: 8. CDR3 nucleotide sequence: TGTGCCAGCAGCAGACTCTCGGGACAGGGGGCAGATACGCAGTATTTT. It codes for CASSRLSGQGADTQYF. The variable domain in full, with the rest retrieved from reference TRBV9 and TRBJ2-3, is DSGVTQTPKHLITATGQRVTLRCSPRSGDLSVYWYQQSLDQGLQFLIQYYNGEERAKGNILERFSAQQFPDLHSELNLSSLELGDSALYFCASSRLSGQGADTQYFGPGTRLTVL.

The chain employs TRBV5-1 and TRBJ1-5, with TRBD1 matching 7 bases. Trimming cost V 0 bases and J 3 bases; bases outside gene matches: 3. CDR1 is SGHRS, CDR2 YFSETQ, per germline. CDR3 length: 15 residues. The CDR3 spells CASSLGDRVNQPQHF. CDR3 in DNA: TGCGCCAGCAGCTTGGGAGACAGGGTCAATCAGCCCCAGCATTTT.